This T cell receptor (beta chain) was captured by sequencing in a study of shared clonotypes between healthy human individuals (dated by TCRdb to 2020 to 2022). For the wider study: A few men and a couple of women, aged 18 to 49 years, made up the cohort. For each donor, CD4 naive and CD4 memory were each run on three plates, CD8 naive on two plates, and CD8 memory on one plate. Between about 0.9 and 10 billion PBMCs per donor were obtained by leukapheresis. Blood TCR repertoires of five healthy adults were deeply sequenced to estimate repertoire size and the extent of clonotype sharing between individuals. Libraries were prepared and TCR repertoires were sequenced by different laboratories using diverse techniques, in order to increase sequencing depth and limit assay-specific biases.

CD8 naive samples were CD45RO-negative cells positively selected for CCR7, giving a CD45RA+CCR7+ population that excluded TemRA cells. Healthy HIV-negative adults with no recently reported acute infections or vaccinations were included as donors. All donors were Caucasian adults living in Nashville, Tennessee, USA. After blood collection by leukapheresis, PBMCs were isolated using Ficoll-Histopaque density gradient centrifugation and then cryopreserved in the vapor phase of liquid nitrogen. Purity and quantity of every magnetically sorted T cell population were checked by analytical flow cytometry. Genomic DNA was isolated from every sorted fraction and measured by UV absorbance on a Nanodrop 2000c. The full study reports these points: Clonotypes shared by all four sorted-subset donors showed higher generation probabilities than non-shared clonotypes. Even with the large sequencing depth, rarefaction of the sorted-subset datasets indicated that sequencing was incomplete. Pairwise subsampling led to the expectation that sequencing depth would affect the degree of clonotype sharing among donors. Naive subsets generally had larger estimated clonotype richness than memory subsets. Across several donors, roughly 5.1% of naive CD4, roughly 3.5% of naive CD8, 2% to 2.5% of memory CD4, and over 0.35% of memory CD8 clonotypes were shared. Sampling was restricted to blood, and TCR repertoires in tissues likely differ from the TCR repertoires found in blood. Because the study included a small number of donors, the genetic and exposure-history diversity represented was limited.

This clone showed up just once. Its antigen remains unidentified. Per-nucleotide qualities are absent, and no much larger clonotype sits a single base away. Using the deep immunoSEQ assay, TCR CDR3 regions were amplified from genomic DNA by multiplex PCR. Genomic DNA extracted from each cell subset was distributed evenly over all wells of several immunoSEQ 96-well plates, and each plate served as one replicate. For sorted subsets, 200 to 250 ng of genomic DNA, equivalent to 30,000 or so T cell genomes, went into each replicate PCR. Purified libraries were measured with a Qubit 3.0 fluorometer, size-checked on a Bioanalyzer 2100, and measured again with the KAPA Library Quantification kit. Every immunoSEQ 96-well plate was sequenced on a dedicated single-read 150-cycle Illumina NextSeq 550 flow cell. In the source study's methods: Because the immunoSEQ output held only junctional sequences and lacked quality scores, the filtering could not match the filtering applied to full-length reads. Sequences were annotated with PyIR, a Python wrapper for IgBLAST v1.9, using IMGT germline references to assign V/J genes and CDR3. Any read was removed if the V/J assignment was weak (E-value above 1e-6), the CDR3 was missing, or the read contained stop codons, out-of-frame junctions, or ambiguous translated residues. V3J clonotypes were defined by identical inferred V gene, J gene, and CDR3 amino acid sequence. The percentage overlap between two repertoires was calculated by dividing the number of shared unique clonotypes by the size of the smaller repertoire. Richness of each repertoire was evaluated using RTK rarefaction, the Chao1 estimator, and Recon v2.1 estimates of unobserved clonotypes. For all TCRbeta clonotypes obtained by the gDNA method from several donors, generation probabilities were computed with OLGA. What TCRdb holds here is the immuneACCESS table cut down to in-frame rearrangements. Part of the clones is not present; checked against another copy, under half of the missing clones reflect an unresolved V gene, and the others are unexplained. The V and J calls and the clone size are those of that table, but D and trimming were determined from the DNA. For this sample there are some 630,000 clones; around 96% appear just once. 0.095% to 0.13% of the sample is taken by the ten largest.

V loses 5 bases at its end and J loses 6 bases; junction bases beyond the gene matches: 8. CDR1 SGHDT and CDR2 YYEEEE are derived from the germline V gene. The CDR3 runs 15 amino acids, cysteine and phenylalanine included. The DNA shown is the 45-base CDR3, in frame from base 1. This clonotype was sampled from a woman under 40 in good health. What was sequenced was naive CD8+ T cells sorted from blood. The cell subset or site tag for this specimen amounts to: CD45RA+CCR7+. The chain is made from TRBV5-6 and TRBJ2-2, with 9 bases in between that match TRBD2. DNA sequence: TGTGCCAGCAGACGTAGCGGGAGTGGCCCCGGGGAGCTGTTTTTT. Its translation is CASRRSGSGPGELFF.